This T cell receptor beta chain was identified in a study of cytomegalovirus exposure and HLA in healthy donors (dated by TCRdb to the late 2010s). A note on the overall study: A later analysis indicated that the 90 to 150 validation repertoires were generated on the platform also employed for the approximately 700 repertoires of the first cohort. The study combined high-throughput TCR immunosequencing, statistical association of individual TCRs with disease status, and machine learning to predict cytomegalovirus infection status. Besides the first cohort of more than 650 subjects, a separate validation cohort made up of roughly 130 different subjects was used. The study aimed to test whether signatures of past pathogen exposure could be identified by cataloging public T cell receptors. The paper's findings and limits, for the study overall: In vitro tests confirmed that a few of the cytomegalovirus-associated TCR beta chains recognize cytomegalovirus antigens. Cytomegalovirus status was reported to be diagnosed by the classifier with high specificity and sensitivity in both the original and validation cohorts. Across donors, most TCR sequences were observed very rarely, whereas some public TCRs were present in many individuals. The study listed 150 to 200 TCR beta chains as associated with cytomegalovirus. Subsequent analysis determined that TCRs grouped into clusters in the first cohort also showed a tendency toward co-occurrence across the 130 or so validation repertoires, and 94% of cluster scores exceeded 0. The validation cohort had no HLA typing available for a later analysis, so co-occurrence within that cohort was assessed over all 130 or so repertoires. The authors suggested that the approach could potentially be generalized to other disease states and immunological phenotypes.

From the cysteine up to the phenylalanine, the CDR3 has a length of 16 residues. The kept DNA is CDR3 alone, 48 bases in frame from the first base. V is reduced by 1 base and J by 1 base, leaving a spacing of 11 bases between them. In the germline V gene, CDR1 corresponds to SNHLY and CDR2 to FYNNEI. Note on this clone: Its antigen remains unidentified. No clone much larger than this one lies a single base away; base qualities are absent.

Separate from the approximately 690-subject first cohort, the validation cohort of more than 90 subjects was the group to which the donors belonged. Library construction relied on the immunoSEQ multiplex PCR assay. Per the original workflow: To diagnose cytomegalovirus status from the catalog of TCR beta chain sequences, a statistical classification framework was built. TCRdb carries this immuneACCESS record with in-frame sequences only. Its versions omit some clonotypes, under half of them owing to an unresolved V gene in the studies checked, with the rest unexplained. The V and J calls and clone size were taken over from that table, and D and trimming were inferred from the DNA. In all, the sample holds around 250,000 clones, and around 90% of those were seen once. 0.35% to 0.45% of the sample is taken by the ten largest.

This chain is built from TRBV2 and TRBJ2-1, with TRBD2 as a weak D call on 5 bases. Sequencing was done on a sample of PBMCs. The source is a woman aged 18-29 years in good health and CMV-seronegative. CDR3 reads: CASSEEEVVSYNEQFF. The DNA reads TGTGCCAGCAGTGAAGAGGAGGTAGTTTCCTACAATGAGCAGTTCTTC.